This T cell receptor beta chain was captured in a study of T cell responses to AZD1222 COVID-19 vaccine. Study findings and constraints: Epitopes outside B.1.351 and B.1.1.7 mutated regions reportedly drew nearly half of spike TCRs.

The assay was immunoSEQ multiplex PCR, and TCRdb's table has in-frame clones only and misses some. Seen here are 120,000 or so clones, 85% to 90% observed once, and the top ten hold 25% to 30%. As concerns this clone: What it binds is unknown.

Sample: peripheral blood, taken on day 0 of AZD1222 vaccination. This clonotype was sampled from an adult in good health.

The CDR3 region is CASSLEGGGGFF. CDR3 in DNA: TGTGCCAGCAGCTTGGAAGGGGGAGGGGGATTCTTC. The chain is built from TRBV5-8 and TRBJ2-1; D might be TRBD2 (7 bases). Trimming took 0 bases from V and 16 from J, leaving 14 bases between them. The CDR3 is 12 amino acids. From germline, CDR1 is SGHTS and CDR2 YDEGEE. Looking up the rest from reference TRBV5-8 and TRBJ2-1 gives the full variable domain: EAGVTQSPTHLIKTRGQQATLRCSPISGHTSVYWYQQALGLGLQFLLWYDEGEERNRGNFPPRFSGRQFPNYSSELNVNALELEDSALYLCASSLEGGGGFFGPGTRLTVL.